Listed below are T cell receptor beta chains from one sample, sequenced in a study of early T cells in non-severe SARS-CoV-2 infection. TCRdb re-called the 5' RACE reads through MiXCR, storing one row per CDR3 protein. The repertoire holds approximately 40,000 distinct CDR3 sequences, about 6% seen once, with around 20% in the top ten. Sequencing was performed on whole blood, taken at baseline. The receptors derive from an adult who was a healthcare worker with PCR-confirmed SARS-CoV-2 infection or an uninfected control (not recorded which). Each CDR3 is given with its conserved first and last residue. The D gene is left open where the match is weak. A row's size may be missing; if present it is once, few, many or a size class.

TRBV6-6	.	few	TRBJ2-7	TGTGCCAGCAGTTACTCGATTGCCAGGCCCCCCTACGAGCAGTACTTC	CASSYSIARPPYEQYF
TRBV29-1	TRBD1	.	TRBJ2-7	TGCAGCGTTGAGCCGGGACAGGGCGACGAGCAGTACTTC	CSVEPGQGDEQYF
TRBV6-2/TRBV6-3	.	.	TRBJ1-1	TGTGCCAGCAGTTACTTGCGACAGACTCCCTTGAACACTGAAGCTTTCTTT	CASSYLRQTPLNTEAFF
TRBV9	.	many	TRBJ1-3	TGTGCCAGCAGCGTAGAGGGGTCCTCTGGAAACACCATATATTTT	CASSVEGSSGNTIYF
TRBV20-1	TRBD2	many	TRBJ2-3	TGCAGTGCTAGACCGCGGACTAGCGGGAGATCGGATACGCAGTATTTT	CSARPRTSGRSDTQYF
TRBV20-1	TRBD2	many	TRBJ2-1	TGCAGTGCGCGGACTAGCGGGGGGCACAATGAGCAGTTCTTC	CSARTSGGHNEQFF
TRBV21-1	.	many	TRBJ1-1	TGTGCCAGCAGCCCCAAAGGAGTAGCTTTCTTT	CASSPKGVAFF
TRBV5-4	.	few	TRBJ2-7	TGTGCCAGCAGCCCGGGGACCGAACGACGGTACGAGCAGTACTTC	CASSPGTERRYEQYF
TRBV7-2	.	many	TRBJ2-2	TGTGCCAGCAGCTTAGGACCGGCTCCCCCCGGGGAGCTGTTTTTT	CASSLGPAPPGELFF
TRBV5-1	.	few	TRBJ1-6	TGCGCCAGCAGTTCCGGGGACTATAATTCACCCCTCCACTTT	CASSSGDYNSPLHF
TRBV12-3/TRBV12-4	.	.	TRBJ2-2	TGTGCCAGCAGTTTGGCACAGCTCTCCGGGGAGCTGTTTTTT	CASSLAQLSGELFF
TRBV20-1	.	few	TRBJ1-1	TGCAGTGCTGGCGGCAGGACGAACACTGAAGCTTTCTTT	CSAGGRTNTEAFF
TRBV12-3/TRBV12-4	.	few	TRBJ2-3	TGTGCCAGCAGTTTAACTAGCCCCACAGATACGCAGTATTTT	CASSLTSPTDTQYF
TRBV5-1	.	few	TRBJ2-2	TGCGCCAGCAACCCGGGACTGTTCACCGGGGAGCTGTTTTTT	CASNPGLFTGELFF
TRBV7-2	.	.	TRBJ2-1	TGTGCCAGCAGCACCCCCCGGGGCCTGATTAGTGAGCAGTTCTTC	CASSTPRGLISEQFF
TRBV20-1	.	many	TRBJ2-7	TGCAGTGCTAGAGATGACCGGACAACCCCTACCTACGAGCAGTACTTC	CSARDDRTTPTYEQYF
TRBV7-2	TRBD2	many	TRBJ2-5	TGTGCCAGCAGCTGGACTAGCGGGGAGACCCAGTACTTC	CASSWTSGETQYF
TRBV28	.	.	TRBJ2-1	TGTGCCAGCAGTTTACGTGGGAGTAGTGAGCAGTTCTTC	CASSLRGSSEQFF
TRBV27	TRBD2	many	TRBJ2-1	TGTGCCAGCAGTTCCCTACTAGCGGGGAACTACAATGAGCAGTTCTTC	CASSSLLAGNYNEQFF
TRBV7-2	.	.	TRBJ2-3	TGTGCCAGCAGACTAGGGGGGCGGGGTGTCACAGATACGCAGTATTTT	CASRLGGRGVTDTQYF
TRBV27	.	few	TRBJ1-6	TGTGCCAGCAGTCCGACCTCCCCACCAGGGCATAATTCACCCCTCCACTTT	CASSPTSPPGHNSPLHF
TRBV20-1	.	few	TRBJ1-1	TGCAGTGCTTCGATCGATGGGAGGACTGAAGCTTTCTTT	CSASIDGRTEAFF
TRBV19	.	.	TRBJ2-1	TGTGCCAGTAGCAAGGATTACTCCTACAATGAGCAGTTCTTC	CASSKDYSYNEQFF
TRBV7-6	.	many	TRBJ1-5	TGTGCCAGCAGCTTGGGGATCAATCAGCCCCAGCATTTT	CASSLGINQPQHF
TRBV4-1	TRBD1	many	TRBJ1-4	TGCGCCAGCAGCCAAGAACCGGGACAGGGCCGAAAGCTGTTTTTT	CASSQEPGQGRKLFF
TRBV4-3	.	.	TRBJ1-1	TGCGCCAGCAGCCAAGACAGCCTGAACACTGAAGCTTTCTTT	CASSQDSLNTEAFF
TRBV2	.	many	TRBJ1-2	TGTGCCAGCAGTGACCCGGCCTCCAGCTTCTATGGCTACACCTTC	CASSDPASSFYGYTF
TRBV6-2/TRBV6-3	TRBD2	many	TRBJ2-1	TGTGCCAGCAGTTACTCCCGGACTAGCTATCACTCGCGTGAGTTCTTC	CASSYSRTSYHSREFF
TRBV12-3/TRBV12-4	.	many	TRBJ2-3	TGTGCCAGCAGTTTGACAGGAGATACGCAGTATTTT	CASSLTGDTQYF
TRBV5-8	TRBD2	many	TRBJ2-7	TGTGCCAGCAGCTTGGGGGGACTAGCGGGGACCAACTTC	CASSLGGLAGTNF
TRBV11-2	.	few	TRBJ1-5	TGTGCCAGCAGCTTTTCAGGGGTGGCGGATCAGCCCCAGCATTTT	CASSFSGVADQPQHF
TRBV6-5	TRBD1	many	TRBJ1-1	TGTGCCAGCAGTCCCAGGGGGTTCGGCACTGAAGCTTTCTTT	CASSPRGFGTEAFF
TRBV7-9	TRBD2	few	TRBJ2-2	TGTGCCAGCAGCTCCGGGACCCTAGCGGAAACCGGGGAGCTGTTTTTT	CASSSGTLAETGELFF
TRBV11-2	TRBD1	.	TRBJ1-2	TGTGCCAGCAGCCCCCAGGGGCAGGGGGCGCCGGTCTATGGCTACACCTTC	CASSPQGQGAPVYGYTF
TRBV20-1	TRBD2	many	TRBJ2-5	TGCAGTGCTAGAGATCGGCTAGCGGGGAAAGAGACCCAGTACTTC	CSARDRLAGKETQYF
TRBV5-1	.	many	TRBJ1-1	TGCGCCAGCAGCTTTGATTCGGGACCGCTCGTGAACACTGAAGCTTTCTTT	CASSFDSGPLVNTEAFF
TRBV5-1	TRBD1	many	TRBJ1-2	TGCGCCAGCAGCTCCGTCCCGGGACAGAGTAACTATGGCTACACCTTC	CASSSVPGQSNYGYTF
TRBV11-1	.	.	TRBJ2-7	TGTGCCAGCAGCTCCCCTTTCGGCCGTCTCTCCTACGAGCAGTACTTC	CASSSPFGRLSYEQYF
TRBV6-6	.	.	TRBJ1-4	TGTGCCAGCAGTCGGATGAAAGAACTGTTTTTT	CASSRMKELFF
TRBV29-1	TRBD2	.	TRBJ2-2	TGCAGCGTTGGCCTAGCGGTTAACACCGGGGAGCTGTTTTTT	CSVGLAVNTGELFF
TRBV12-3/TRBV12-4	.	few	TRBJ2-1	TGTGCCAGCAGTTCAGCCGGGACACGGGGCTACAATGAGCAGTTCTTC	CASSSAGTRGYNEQFF